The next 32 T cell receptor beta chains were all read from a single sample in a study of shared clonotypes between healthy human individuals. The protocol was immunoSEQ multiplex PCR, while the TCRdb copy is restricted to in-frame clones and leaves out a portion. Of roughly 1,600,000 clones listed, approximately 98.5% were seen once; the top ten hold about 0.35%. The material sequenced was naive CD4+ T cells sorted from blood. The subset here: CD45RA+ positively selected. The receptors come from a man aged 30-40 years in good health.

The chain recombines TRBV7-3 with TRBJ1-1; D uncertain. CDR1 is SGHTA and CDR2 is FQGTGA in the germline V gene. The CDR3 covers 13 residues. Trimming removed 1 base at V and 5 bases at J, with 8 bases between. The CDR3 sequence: CASSLRSSTEAFF. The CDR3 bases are TGTGCCAGCAGCTTAAGGTCCAGTACTGAAGCTTTCTTT.

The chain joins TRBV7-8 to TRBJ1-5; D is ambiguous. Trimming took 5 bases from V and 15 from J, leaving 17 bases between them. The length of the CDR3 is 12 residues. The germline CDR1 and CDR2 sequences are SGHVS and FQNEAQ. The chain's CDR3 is CASSPHAGPLHF. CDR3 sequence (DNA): TGTGCCAGCAGCCCCCACGCAGGTCCCTTGCATTTT.

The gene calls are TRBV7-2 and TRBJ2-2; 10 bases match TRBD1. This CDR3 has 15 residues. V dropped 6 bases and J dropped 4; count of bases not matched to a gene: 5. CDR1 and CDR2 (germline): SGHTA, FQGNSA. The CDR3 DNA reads TGTGCCAGCAGTTTTGACAGGGGGCGCACCGGGGAGCTGTTTTTT. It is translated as CASSFDRGRTGELFF.

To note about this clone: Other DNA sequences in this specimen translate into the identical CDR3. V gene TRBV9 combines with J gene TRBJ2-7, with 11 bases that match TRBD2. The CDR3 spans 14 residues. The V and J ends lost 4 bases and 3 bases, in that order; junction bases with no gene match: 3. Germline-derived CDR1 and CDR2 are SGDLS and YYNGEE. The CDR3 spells CASSTGLAGYEQYF. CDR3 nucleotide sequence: TGTGCCAGCAGCACAGGACTAGCGGGCTACGAGCAGTACTTC.

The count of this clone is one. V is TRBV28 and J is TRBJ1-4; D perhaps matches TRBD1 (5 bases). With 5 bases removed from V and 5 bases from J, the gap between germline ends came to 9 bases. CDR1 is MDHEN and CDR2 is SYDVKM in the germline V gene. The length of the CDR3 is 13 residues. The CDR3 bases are TGTGCCAGCAGTCGGGGCATAAATGAAAAACTGTTTTTT. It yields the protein CASSRGINEKLFF.

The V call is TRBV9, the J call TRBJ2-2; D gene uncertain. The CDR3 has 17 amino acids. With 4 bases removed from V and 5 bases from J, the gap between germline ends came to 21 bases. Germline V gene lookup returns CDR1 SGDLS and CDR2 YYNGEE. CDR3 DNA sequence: TGTGCCAGCAGCTCCCGTAGAGGCGGCAGCCCAACCGGGGAGCTGTTTTTT. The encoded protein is CASSSRRGGSPTGELFF.

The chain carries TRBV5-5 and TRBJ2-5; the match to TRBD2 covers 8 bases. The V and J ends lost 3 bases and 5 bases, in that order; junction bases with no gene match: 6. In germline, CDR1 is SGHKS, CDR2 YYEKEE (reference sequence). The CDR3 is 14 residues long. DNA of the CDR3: TGTGCCAGCAGCTGGGGACTAGTTTCGGAGACCCAGTACTTC. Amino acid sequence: CASSWGLVSETQYF.

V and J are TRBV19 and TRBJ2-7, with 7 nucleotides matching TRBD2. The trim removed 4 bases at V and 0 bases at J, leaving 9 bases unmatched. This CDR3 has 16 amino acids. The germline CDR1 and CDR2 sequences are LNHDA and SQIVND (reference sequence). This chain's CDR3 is CASSTVSWGGSYEQYF. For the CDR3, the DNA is TGTGCCAGTAGTACGGTTTCGTGGGGGGGCTCCTACGAGCAGTACTTC.

CDR3 region: CASSLASGTSGRGAGANVLTF. Written as DNA, the CDR3 is TGCGCCAGCAGCTTGGCCTCCGGGACTAGCGGGAGGGGCGCTGGGGCCAACGTCCTGACTTTC. The chain has TRBV5-1 and TRBJ2-6; TRBD2 matches at 16 bases. V lost 0 bases and J lost 2; bases outside the gene matches: 8. CDR3 length: 21 residues. Germline V lookup: CDR1 SGHRS, CDR2 YFSETQ.

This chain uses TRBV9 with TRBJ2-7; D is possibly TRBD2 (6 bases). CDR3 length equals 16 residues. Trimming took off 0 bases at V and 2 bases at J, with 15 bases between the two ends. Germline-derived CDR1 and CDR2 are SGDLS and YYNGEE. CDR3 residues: CASSVAVDGSTYEQYF. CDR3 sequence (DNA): TGTGCCAGCAGCGTAGCTGTAGACGGGAGCACCTACGAGCAGTACTTC.

The DNA of the CDR3 is TGTGCCAGCAGCTTAGTAGGCCAGGTGAAGAACTATGGCTACACCTTC. It translates to CASSLVGQVKNYGYTF. V usage is TRBV7-2 and J usage is TRBJ1-2, with D uncertain. This CDR3 has 16 residues. Trimming shortened V by 1 base and J by 2 bases, and 14 bases separated the two germline ends. The germline CDR1 and CDR2 sequences are SGHTA and FQGNSA. The full variable domain, completed using reference TRBV7-2 and TRBJ1-2, is GAGVSQSPSNKVTEKGKDVELRCDPISGHTALYWYRQSLGQGLEFLIYFQGNSAPDKSGLPSDRFSAERTGGSVSTLTIQRTQQEDSAVYLCASSLVGQVKNYGYTFGSGTRLTVV.

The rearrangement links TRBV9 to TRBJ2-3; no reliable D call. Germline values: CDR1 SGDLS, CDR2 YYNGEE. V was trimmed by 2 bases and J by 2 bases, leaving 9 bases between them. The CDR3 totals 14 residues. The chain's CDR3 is CASSVSAYTDTQYF. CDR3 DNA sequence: TGTGCCAGCAGCGTGTCAGCGTACACAGATACGCAGTATTTT.

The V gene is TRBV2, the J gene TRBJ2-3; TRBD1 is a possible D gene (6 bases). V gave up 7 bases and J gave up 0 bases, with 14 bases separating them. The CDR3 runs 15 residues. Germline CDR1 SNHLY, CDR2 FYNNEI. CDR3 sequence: CASTWTASSTDTQYF. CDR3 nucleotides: TGTGCCAGCACCTGGACAGCTTCTAGCACAGATACGCAGTATTTT. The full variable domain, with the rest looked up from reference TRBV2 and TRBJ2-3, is EPEVTQTPSHQVTQMGQEVILRCVPISNHLYFYWYRQILGQKVEFLVSFYNNEISEKSEIFDDQFSVERPDGSNFTLKIRSTKLEDSAMYFCASTWTASSTDTQYFGPGTRLTVL.

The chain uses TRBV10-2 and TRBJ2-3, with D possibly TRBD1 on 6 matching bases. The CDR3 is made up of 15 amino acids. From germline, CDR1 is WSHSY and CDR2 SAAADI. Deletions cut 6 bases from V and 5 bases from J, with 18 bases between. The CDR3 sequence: CASSETGFDLDTQYF. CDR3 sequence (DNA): TGCGCCAGCAGCGAAACAGGGTTTGATTTAGATACGCAGTATTTT.

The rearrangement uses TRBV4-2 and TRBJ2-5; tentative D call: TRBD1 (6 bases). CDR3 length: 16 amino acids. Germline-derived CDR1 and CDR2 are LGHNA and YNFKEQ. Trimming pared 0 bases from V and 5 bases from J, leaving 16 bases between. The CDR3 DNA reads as TGTGCCAGCAGCCAAGATCCCTCAGGGGTTGGGGAGACCCAGTACTTC. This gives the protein CASSQDPSGVGETQYF.

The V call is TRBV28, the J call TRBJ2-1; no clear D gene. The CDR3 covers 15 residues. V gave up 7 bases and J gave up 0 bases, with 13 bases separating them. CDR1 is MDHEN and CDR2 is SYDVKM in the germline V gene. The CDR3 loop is CASTAIPSSYNEQFF. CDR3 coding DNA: TGTGCCAGCACCGCTATACCCAGCTCCTACAATGAGCAGTTCTTC.

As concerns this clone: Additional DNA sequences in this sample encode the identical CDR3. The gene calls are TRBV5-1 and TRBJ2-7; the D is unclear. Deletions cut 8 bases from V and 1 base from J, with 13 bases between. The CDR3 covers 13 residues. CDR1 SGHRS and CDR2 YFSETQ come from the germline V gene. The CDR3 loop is CASSSGSSYEQYF. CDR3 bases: TGCGCCAGTTCCTCCGGGTCTTCCTACGAGCAGTACTTC.

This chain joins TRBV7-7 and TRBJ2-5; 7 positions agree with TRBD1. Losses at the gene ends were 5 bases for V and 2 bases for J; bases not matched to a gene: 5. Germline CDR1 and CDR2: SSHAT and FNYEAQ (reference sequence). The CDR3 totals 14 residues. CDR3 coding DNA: TGTGCCAGCAGCCTCCAGGACAGGCAAGAGACCCAGTACTTC. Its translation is CASSLQDRQETQYF.

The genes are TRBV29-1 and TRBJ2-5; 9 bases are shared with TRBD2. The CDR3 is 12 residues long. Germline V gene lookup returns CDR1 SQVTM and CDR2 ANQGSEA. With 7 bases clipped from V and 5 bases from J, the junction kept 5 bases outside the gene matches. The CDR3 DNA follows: TGCAGCGCTCTAGCGGGACCCGAGACCCAGTACTTC. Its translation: CSALAGPETQYF. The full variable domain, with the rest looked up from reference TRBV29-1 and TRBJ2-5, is SAVISQKPSRDICQRGTSLTIQCQVDSQVTMMFWYRQQPGQSLTLIATANQGSEATYESGFVIDKFPISRPNLTFSTLTVSNMSPEDSSIYLCSALAGPETQYFGPGTRLLVL.

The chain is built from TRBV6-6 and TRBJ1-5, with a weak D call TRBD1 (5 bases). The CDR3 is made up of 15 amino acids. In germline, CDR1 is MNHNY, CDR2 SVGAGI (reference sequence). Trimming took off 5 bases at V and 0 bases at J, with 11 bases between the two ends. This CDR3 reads CASSVYRLSNQPQHF. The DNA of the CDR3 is TGTGCCAGCAGTGTATACAGGCTTAGCAATCAGCCCCAGCATTTT.

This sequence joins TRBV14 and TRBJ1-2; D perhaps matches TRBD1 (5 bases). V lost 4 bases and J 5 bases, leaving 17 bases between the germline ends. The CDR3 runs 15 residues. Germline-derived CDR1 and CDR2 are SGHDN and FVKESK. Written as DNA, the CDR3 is TGTGCCAGCAGCCCTAATAGGGGATTCGGGTATGGCTACACCTTC. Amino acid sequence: CASSPNRGFGYGYTF.

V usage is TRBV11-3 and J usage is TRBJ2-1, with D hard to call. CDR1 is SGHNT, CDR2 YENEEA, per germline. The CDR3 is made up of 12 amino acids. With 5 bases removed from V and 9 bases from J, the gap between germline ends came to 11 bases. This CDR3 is CASSRYSGEQFF. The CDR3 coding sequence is TGTGCCAGCAGCCGTTACTCTGGTGAGCAGTTCTTC.

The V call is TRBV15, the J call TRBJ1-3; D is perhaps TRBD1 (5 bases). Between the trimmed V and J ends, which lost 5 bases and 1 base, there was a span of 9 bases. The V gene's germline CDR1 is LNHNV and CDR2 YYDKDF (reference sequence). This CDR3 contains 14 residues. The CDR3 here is CATSPGGSGNTIYF. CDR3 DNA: TGTGCCACCAGCCCCGGGGGATCTGGAAACACCATATATTTT. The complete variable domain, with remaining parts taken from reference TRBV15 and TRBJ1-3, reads DAMVIQNPRYQVTQFGKPVTLSCSQTLNHNVMYWYQQKSSQAPKLLFHYYDKDFNNEADTPDNFQSRRPNTSFCFLDIRSPGLGDTAMYLCATSPGGSGNTIYFGEGSWLTVV.

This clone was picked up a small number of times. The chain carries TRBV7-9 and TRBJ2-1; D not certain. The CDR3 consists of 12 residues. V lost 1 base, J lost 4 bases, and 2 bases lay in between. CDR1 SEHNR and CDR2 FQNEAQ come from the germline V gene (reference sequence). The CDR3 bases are TGTGCCAGCAGCTTAGGATACAATGAGCAGTTCTTC. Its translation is CASSLGYNEQFF.

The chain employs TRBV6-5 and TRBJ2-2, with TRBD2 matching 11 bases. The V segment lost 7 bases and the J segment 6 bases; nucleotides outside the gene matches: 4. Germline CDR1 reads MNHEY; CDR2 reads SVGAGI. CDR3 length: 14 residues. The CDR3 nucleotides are TGTGCCAGCAAGGGACTAGCGGCCTCCGGGGAGCTGTTTTTT. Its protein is CASKGLAASGELFF.

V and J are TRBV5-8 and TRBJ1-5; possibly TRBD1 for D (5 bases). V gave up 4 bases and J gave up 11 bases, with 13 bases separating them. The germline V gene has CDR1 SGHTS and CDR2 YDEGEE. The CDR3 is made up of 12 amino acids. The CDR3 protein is CASSIRVGAQHF. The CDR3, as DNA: TGTGCCAGCAGCATTCGGGTAGGGGCCCAGCATTTT.

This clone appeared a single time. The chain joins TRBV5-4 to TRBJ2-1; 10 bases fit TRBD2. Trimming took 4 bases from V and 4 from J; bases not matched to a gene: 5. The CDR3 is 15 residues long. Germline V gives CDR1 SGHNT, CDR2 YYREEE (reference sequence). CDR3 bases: TGTGCCAGCAGCAACGGACTAGCGGTGTACAATGAGCAGTTCTTC. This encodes CASSNGLAVYNEQFF.

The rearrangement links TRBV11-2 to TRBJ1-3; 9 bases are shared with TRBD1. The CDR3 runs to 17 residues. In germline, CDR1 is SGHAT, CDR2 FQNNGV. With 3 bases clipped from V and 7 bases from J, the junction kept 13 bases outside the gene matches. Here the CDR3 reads CASSFSPRDREANTIYF. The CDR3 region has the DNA TGTGCCAGCAGCTTCTCACCCCGGGACAGGGAGGCGAACACCATATATTTT.

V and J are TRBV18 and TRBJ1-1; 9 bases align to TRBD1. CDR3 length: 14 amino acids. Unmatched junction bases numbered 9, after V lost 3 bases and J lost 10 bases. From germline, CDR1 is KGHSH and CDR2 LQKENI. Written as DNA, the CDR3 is TGTGCCAGCTCACCCGGGACAGGGTTGGGCCCAGCTTTCTTT. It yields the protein CASSPGTGLGPAFF.

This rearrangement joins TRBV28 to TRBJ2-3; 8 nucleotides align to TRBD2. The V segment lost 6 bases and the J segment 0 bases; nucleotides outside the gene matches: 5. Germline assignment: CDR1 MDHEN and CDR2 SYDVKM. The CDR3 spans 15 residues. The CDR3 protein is CASSPASGSTDTQYF. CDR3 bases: TGTGCCAGCAGCCCCGCTAGCGGGAGCACAGATACGCAGTATTTT.

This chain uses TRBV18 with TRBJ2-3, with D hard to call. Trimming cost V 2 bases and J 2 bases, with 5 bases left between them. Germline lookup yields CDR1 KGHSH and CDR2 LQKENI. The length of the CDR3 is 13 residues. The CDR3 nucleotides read TGTGCCAGCTCACCAGAGTTCACAGATACGCAGTATTTT. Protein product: CASSPEFTDTQYF.

In DNA, the CDR3 is TGCGCCAGCAGTGAGTTTAGCTCGGCTAGGAGTGAGCAGTACTTC. Translating it yields CASSEFSSARSEQYF. The chain recombines TRBV10-1 with TRBJ2-7; D is undetermined. Germline CDR1 is WNHNN and CDR2 is SYGVQD (reference sequence). V shed 1 base and J shed 7 bases, with 17 bases lying between them. The CDR3 runs to 15 residues.